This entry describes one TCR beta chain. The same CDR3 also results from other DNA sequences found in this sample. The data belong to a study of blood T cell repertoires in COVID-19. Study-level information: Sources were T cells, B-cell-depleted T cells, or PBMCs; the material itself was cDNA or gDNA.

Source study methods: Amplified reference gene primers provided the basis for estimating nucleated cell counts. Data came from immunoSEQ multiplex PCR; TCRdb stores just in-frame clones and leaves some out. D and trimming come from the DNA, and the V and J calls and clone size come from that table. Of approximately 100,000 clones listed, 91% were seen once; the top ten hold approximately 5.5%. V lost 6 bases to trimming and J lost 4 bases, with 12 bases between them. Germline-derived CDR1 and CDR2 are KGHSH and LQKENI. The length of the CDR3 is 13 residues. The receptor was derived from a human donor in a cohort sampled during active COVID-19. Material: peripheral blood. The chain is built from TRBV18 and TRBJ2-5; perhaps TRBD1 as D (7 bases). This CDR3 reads CASSQQGGETQYF. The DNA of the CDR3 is TGTGCCAGCTCTCAGCAGGGGGGAGAGACCCAGTACTTC.